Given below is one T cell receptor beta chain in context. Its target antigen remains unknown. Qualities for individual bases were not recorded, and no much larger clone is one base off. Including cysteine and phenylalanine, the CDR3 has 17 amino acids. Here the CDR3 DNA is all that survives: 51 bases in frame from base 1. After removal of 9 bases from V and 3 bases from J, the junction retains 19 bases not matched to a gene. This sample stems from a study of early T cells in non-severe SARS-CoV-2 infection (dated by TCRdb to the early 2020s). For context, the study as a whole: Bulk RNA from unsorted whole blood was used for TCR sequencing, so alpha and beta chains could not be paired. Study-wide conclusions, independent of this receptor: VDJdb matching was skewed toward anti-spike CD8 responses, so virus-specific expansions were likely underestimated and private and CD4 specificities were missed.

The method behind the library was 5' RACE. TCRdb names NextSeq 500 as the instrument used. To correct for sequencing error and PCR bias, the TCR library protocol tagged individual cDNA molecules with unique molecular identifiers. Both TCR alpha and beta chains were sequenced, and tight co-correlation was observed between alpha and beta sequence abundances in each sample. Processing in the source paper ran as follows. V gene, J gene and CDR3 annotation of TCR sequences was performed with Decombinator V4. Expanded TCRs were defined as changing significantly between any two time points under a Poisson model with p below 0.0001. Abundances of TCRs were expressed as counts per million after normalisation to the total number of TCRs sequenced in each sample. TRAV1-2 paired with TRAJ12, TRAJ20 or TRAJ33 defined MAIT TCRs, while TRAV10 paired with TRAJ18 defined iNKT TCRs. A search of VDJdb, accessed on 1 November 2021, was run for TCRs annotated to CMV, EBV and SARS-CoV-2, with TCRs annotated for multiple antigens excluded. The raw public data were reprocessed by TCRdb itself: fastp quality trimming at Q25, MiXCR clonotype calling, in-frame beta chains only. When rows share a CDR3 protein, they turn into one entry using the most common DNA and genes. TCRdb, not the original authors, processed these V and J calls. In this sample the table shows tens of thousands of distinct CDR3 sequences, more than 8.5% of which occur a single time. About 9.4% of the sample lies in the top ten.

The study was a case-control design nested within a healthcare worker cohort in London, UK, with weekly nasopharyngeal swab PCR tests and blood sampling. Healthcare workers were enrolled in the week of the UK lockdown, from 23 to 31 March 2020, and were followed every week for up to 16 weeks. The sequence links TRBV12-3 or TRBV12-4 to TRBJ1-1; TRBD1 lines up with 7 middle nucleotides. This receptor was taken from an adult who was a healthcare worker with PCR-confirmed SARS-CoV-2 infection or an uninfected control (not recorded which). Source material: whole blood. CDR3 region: CASEFPSRSGQHTEAFF. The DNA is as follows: TGTGCCAGTGAATTCCCATCTCGATCGGGACAGCACACTGAAGCTTTCTTT.